The clone carrying this T cell receptor beta chain occurred a few times. The antigen remains undetermined. This sample is drawn from a study of response to subunit inactivated influenza vaccine. TCRdb processed the RT-PCR reads anew with MiXCR; each CDR3 protein has one entry. The sample yields over 150,000 distinct CDR3 sequences, approximately 14% seen once. Findings and caveats of the study: That few new T cells are recruited by each seasonal influenza vaccination was the authors' suggestion.

Germline CDR1 and CDR2: LGHNA and YSLEER. This CDR3 is built from 15 residues. The germline V and J ends were trimmed by 1 base and 5 bases, with 14 bases remaining between them. Here the sequenced sample was CD8+ T cells sorted from PBMCs, taken 5 days after vaccination. The rearrangement joins TRBV4-3 to TRBJ2-5; D may be TRBD2 (6 bases). The source of this sequence is a man aged 45 to 65 who received an inactivated influenza vaccine. CDR3: CASSQGTNSGETQYF. The DNA for the CDR3 is TGCGCCAGCAGCCAAGGGACTAATTCAGGGGAGACCCAGTACTTC.